The 12 T cell receptor beta chains listed next were all sequenced from one sample in a study of blood T cell repertoires in COVID-19 (TCRdb year 2020). The method behind the library was the immunoSEQ multiplex PCR assay. This immuneACCESS table, as held by TCRdb, lists in-frame sequences with V and J called but not all clones. Of the missing ones, under half trace to an unresolved V gene in checked studies; the others have no known cause. The table for this sample lists about 210,000 clones; approximately 78% of them were counted only once. About 5% of the sample is in the top ten clones. Specimen: peripheral blood. The receptors originated from a woman in her sixties or seventies with COVID-19, enrolled during active disease.

In DNA form, the CDR3 reads TGTGCCAGCAGTTTAAGAGGGGGTCGGCAAGAGACCCAGTACTTC. Amino acid sequence: CASSLRGGRQETQYF. This rearrangement joins TRBV28 to TRBJ2-5, with a tentative D call TRBD1 (6 bases). V lost 2 bases and J lost 2, with 12 bases in between. The germline V gene encodes CDR1 MDHEN and CDR2 SYDVKM. This CDR3 has 15 amino acids.

This clone was seen only a few times. This sequence joins TRBV5-8 and TRBJ1-1, with 10 bases that match TRBD1. Germline CDR1 is SGHTS and CDR2 is YDEGEE. The length of the CDR3 is 15 residues. V was clipped by 10 bases and J by 3 bases; unmatched bases: 12. The CDR3 DNA reads as TGTGCCCTCCGGGACAGGGGATTCGGGTACACTGAAGCTTTCTTT. Its protein product is CALRDRGFGYTEAFF.

This clone has just one count. The chain recombines TRBV19 with TRBJ1-2; weak D call: TRBD1 (6 bases). Germline V gene sequence: CDR1 LNHDA, CDR2 SQIVND (reference sequence). Trimming took off 7 bases at V and 4 bases at J, with 22 bases between the two ends. The CDR3 extends over 16 amino acids. The CDR3 nucleotides are TGTGCCAGTACCAATACCATAGACCGGGACACCTATGGCTACACCTTC. It is translated as CASTNTIDRDTYGYTF.

The chain combines TRBV11-1 with TRBJ2-1, with 7 nucleotides matching TRBD1. The V and J ends lost 5 bases and 7 bases, in that order; junction bases with no gene match: 8. Germline V gives CDR1 SGHAT, CDR2 FQDESV (reference sequence). The CDR3 runs to 14 residues. The CDR3 is CASSQDRVRNEQFF. The CDR3 DNA follows: TGTGCCAGCAGCCAAGACAGGGTAAGGAATGAGCAGTTCTTC.

CDR3 nucleotides: TGTGCCAGCAGCTTGGGACTAGCGAACTACGGCCAGTACTTC. As protein: CASSLGLANYGQYF. The J gene is TRBJ2-7, the V gene TRBV5-6; 8 nucleotides line up with TRBD2. Trimming cost V 0 bases and J 10 bases; bases outside gene matches: 9. CDR1 and CDR2 from the germline V gene are SGHDT and YYEEEE. The CDR3 is 14 residues long.

As concerns this clone: Other DNA sequences in the sample encode the same CDR3. This chain joins TRBV3-1 (or the pseudogene TRBV3-2) and TRBJ2-7, with D perhaps matching TRBD1 (6 bases). Germline CDR1 reads LGHDT; CDR2 reads YNNKEL (reference sequence). Between the trimmed V and J ends, which lost 1 base and 6 bases, there was a span of 10 bases. This CDR3 is 13 amino acids long. In DNA form, the CDR3 reads TGTGCCAGCAGCCAAGCCACAGGGCGCGAGCAGTACTTC. This codes for CASSQATGREQYF.

V usage is TRBV9 and J usage is TRBJ2-7; 10 positions match TRBD2. CDR1 is SGDLS and CDR2 is YYNGEE in the germline V gene. The CDR3 length is 16 residues. Germline trimming cut 1 base from V and 5 bases from J; bases unmatched to any gene: 9. The CDR3 region is CASSVLAGVRPHEQYF. Here the CDR3 DNA reads TGTGCCAGCAGCGTACTAGCGGGAGTGAGACCCCACGAGCAGTACTTC.

This clone was found once. The chain carries TRBV5-6 and TRBJ1-2; D remains unclear. The V gene's germline CDR1 is SGHDT and CDR2 YYEEEE. V lost 4 bases and J lost 4, with 17 bases in between. This CDR3 has 15 residues. CDR3 region: CASSQDTVVVYGYTF. The CDR3 DNA reads as TGTGCCAGCAGCCAGGATACAGTTGTGGTCTATGGCTACACCTTC.

This chain joins TRBV5-4 and TRBJ1-1, with TRBD1 identical over 7 bases. The V segment lost 4 bases and the J segment 6 bases; nucleotides outside the gene matches: 12. From germline, CDR1 is SGHNT and CDR2 YYREEE (reference sequence). This CDR3 spans 15 amino acids. CDR3 amino acids: CASSGTERGMPEAFF. CDR3 coding DNA: TGTGCCAGCAGCGGGACAGAGAGGGGGATGCCTGAAGCTTTCTTT.

The J gene is TRBJ1-3, the V gene TRBV2; D gene uncertain. Germline-derived CDR1 and CDR2 are SNHLY and FYNNEI. The CDR3 length is 16 residues. V was cut by 5 bases and J by 2 bases, with 16 bases left in between. The CDR3 DNA sequence: TGTGCCAGCAGTTCCGGGAAATTGGGAGCTGGAAACACCATATATTTT. It specifies CASSSGKLGAGNTIYF.

CDR3 bases: TGTGCCAGCAGCTCCCAGGGAAATAGCAATCAGCCCCAGCATTTT. Its protein product is CASSSQGNSNQPQHF. The chain links TRBV3-1 (or the pseudogene TRBV3-2) to TRBJ1-5; tentatively, D is TRBD1 (5 bases). The CDR3 sequence is 15 residues long. Trimming removed 5 bases at V and 0 bases at J, with 11 bases between. Germline CDR1 reads LGHDT; CDR2 reads YNNKEL (reference sequence).

V is TRBV29-1 and J is TRBJ1-4; the match to TRBD1 covers 7 bases. Germline values: CDR1 SQVTM, CDR2 ANQGSEA. V lost 7 bases to trimming and J lost 6 bases; unmatched junction nucleotides: 5. The CDR3 sequence is 12 residues long. This chain's CDR3 is CSGSRGDEKLFF. DNA of the CDR3: TGCAGCGGGAGCAGGGGGGATGAAAAACTGTTTTTT.